The T cell receptor beta chain under discussion was sequenced for a study of blood T cell repertoires in COVID-19. Study in general: Samples of COVID-19 (acute and convalescent) were obtained from the United States, Italy and Spain. PBMCs, B-cell-depleted T cells, or T cells were the source of the cDNA or gDNA that made up the material.

Trimming took 3 bases from V and 8 from J, leaving 16 bases between them. The germline V gene encodes CDR1 MDHEN and CDR2 SYDVKM. This CDR3 comprises 14 residues. Source study methods: Quantification of nucleated cells was approximated via reference gene primer amplification. Here immunoSEQ multiplex PCR was the method, and the copy in TCRdb shows in-frame clones only, minus some. For V, J and clone size, that table is used; D and trimming come from the DNA. The sample comprises 300,000 to 400,000 clones, 85% to 90% of which are singletons, and roughly 4.1% rests with the top ten. The J gene is TRBJ1-2, the V gene TRBV28; D is undetermined. This TCR derives from a woman aged 45 to 65 with active or convalescent COVID-19. The sequencing sample was made of peripheral blood. As DNA, the CDR3 is TGTGCCAGCAGTTTTTCACATTTTGCGGGCGGCTACACCTTC. Its protein product is CASSFSHFAGGYTF.